This T cell receptor beta chain was sequenced during a study of blood T cell repertoires in COVID-19. The repertoire was sequenced with immunoSEQ multiplex PCR; TCRdb's copy has only in-frame clones and lacks some. Among a few hundred thousand clones, 90% were seen once, and the ten largest hold 4% to 5.5%. CDR1 and CDR2 (germline): DFQATT, SNEGSKA (reference sequence). The V end lost 8 bases, the J end lost 2 bases, and 9 bases lay between the germline ends. The CDR3 loop spans 11 amino acids. This TCR derives from a woman between 18 and 29 years old with acute COVID-19. The gene calls are TRBV20-1 and TRBJ1-1; no definite D call. The sequenced sample was PBMCs or T cells enriched from blood (not recorded which). This CDR3 reads CSLTYNTEAFF. The CDR3 region has the DNA TGCAGTCTCACATACAACACTGAAGCTTTCTTT.